The sequence of this T cell receptor beta chain was determined in a study of STAT5B mutations in CD4+ large granular lymphocyte leukemia. Study-level points and caveats: The CD4+ versus CD8+ T-LGLL clonality difference may reflect limited sample size. Main leukemic clonotypes were patient-specific, but 20% to 25% appeared at low frequency elsewhere. CD4-sorted patient repertoires seemed more clonal than healthy CD4+ repertoires.

TCRdb keeps only in-frame clones here, not all; method: immunoSEQ multiplex PCR. The data show under 30,000 clones, less than 85% seen once. A word on this clone: Its cognate antigen is unknown.

CDR1 and CDR2 (germline): SQVTM, ANQGSEA. Trimming cost V 5 bases and J 1 base; bases outside gene matches: 13. The CDR3 is made up of 17 amino acids. Buffy coats from healthy blood donors served as controls. The clonotype comes from a human donor in good health. The chain uses TRBV29-1 and TRBJ2-5; 10 nucleotides align to TRBD2. Material: CD4+ T cells from blood buffy coats. The CDR3 sequence: CSVPKGGGLATQETQYF. The CDR3 nucleotides read TGCAGCGTTCCGAAGGGGGGGGGACTAGCGACCCAAGAGACCCAGTACTTC.